This T cell receptor beta chain derives from a study of radiotherapy plus CTLA-4 blockade in lung cancer. Only in-frame clones appear in the TCRdb table, and some are missing; sequencing was by immunoSEQ multiplex PCR. The top ten clones hold around 2% of a sample with nearly 110,000 clones, approximately 81% of them seen once. This clone was seen a handful of times. Patients in the study, people with chemo-refractory metastatic non-small-cell lung cancer, received focal radiation plus ipilimumab CTLA-4 blockade. Germline CDR1 LGHNA, CDR2 YSLEER. Trimming at V came to 2 bases and at J to 1 base, leaving 1 base not matched to a gene. The CDR3 loop spans 14 amino acids.

The source material was peripheral blood, sampled from a patient treated with radiotherapy plus ipilimumab. The V and J genes are TRBV4-3 and TRBJ1-1, with 7 bases fitting TRBD1. This TCR derives from a human donor with non-small cell lung cancer that progressed on radiotherapy plus ipilimumab. Some clones in this sample may be carry-over from other donors' samples. CDR3 loop: CASSQRTGNTEAFF. As DNA, the CDR3 is TGCGCCAGCAGCCAACGGACAGGGAACACTGAAGCTTTCTTT.